This passage covers 2 T cell receptor beta chains from one sample sequenced in a study of beta chain features in type 1 diabetes. Study-level points and caveats: Type 1 diabetes patients showed a moderate but significant shortening of TCRB CDR3s in all four CD4+ subsets.

These receptors are not linked to any known antigen. Reverse transcribing all isolated RNA meant expressed TCRB transcripts were sequenced. Profiled with immunoSEQ multiplex PCR; TCRdb holds only in-frame clones, not every one. Here the sample spans under 350,000 clones, about 13% being singletons. Source material: naive CD4+ T cells from blood. Receptor source: a man aged 25 to 40 with type 1 diabetes.

This clone was seen a few times. The rearrangement links TRBV9 to TRBJ2-1, with TRBD2 identical over 11 bases. J gave up 5 bases and V 6 bases, and 10 bases lay outside the gene matches. The CDR3 is 16 amino acids. Germline lookup yields CDR1 SGDLS and CDR2 YYNGEE. The CDR3 spells CASTSGTSGLDNEQFF. Written as DNA, the CDR3 is TGTGCCAGCACCTCCGGGACTAGCGGCCTAGACAATGAGCAGTTCTTC.

This clone was detected a few times. This chain joins TRBV18 and TRBJ1-5; D might be TRBD1 (5 bases). V lost 4 bases and J 2 bases, leaving 9 bases between the germline ends. Per germline, CDR1 KGHSH and CDR2 LQKENI. CDR3 length: 14 amino acids. The chain's CDR3 is CASSQGLGNQPQHF. CDR3 nucleotides: TGTGCCAGCTCACAGGGGCTTGGCAATCAGCCCCAGCATTTT.